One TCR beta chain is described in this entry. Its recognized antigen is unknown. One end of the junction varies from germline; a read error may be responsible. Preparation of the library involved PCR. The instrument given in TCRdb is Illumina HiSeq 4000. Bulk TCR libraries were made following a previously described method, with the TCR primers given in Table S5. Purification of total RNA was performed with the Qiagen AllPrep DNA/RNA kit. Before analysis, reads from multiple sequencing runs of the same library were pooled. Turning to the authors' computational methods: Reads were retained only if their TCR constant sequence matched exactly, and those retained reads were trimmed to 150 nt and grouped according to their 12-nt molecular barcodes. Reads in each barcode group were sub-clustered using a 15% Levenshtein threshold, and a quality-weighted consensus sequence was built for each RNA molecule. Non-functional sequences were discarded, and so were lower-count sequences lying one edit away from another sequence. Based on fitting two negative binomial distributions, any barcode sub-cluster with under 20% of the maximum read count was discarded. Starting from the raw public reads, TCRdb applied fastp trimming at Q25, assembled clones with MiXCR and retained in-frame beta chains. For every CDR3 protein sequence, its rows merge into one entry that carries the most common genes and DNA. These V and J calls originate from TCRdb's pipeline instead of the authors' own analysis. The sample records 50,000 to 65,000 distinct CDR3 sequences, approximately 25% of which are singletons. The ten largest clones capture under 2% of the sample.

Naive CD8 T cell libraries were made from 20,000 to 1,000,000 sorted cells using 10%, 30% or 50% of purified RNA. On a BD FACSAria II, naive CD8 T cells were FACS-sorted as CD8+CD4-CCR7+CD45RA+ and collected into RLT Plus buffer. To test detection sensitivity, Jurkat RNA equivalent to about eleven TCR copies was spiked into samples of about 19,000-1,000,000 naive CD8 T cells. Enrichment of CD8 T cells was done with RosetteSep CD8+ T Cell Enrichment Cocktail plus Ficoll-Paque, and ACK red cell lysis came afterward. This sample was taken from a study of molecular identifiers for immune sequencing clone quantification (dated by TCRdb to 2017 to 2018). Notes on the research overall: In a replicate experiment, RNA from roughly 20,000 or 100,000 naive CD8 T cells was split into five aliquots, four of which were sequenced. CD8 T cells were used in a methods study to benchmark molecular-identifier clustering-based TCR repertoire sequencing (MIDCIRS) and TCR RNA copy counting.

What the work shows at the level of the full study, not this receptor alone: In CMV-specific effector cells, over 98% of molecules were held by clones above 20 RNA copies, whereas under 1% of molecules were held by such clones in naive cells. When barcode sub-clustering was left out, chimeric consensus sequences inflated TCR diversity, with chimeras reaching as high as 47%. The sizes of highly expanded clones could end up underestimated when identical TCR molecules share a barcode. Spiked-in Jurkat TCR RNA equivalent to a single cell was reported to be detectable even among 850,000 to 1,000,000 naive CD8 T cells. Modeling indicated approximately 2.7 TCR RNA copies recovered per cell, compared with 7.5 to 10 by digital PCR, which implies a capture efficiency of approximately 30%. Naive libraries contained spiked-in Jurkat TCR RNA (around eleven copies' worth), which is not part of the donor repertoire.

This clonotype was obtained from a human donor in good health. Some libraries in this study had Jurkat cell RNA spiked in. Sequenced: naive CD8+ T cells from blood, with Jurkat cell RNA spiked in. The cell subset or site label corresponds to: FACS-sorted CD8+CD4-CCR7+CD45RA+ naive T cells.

The CDR3 region: CASSFVADFSTATQYF. The DNA sequence is as follows: TGTGCCAGCAGCTTCGTAGCGGATTTTAGCACAGCTACGCAGTATTTT. Recombination linked TRBV11-2 to TRBJ2-3; perhaps TRBD2 is the D gene, with 6 bases matching. The CDR3 sequence holds 16 residues, the cysteine and phenylalanine included. The CDR3 DNA has 48 bases and is translated from base 1. From a lookup of the germline V gene, CDR1 and CDR2 are SGHAT and FQNNGV.